A single T cell receptor beta chain is shown here with its context. The data were taken from a study of blood T cell repertoires in COVID-19. On the study more broadly: Sites across the United States, Italy and Spain contributed samples from acute and convalescent COVID-19. The analysed material was cDNA or gDNA that came from T cells, B-cell-depleted T cells, or PBMCs.

TCRdb's table, derived via immunoSEQ multiplex PCR, lists solely in-frame clones and lacks some. The sample includes roughly 74,000 clones, around 88% of them seen just once. V dropped 1 base and J dropped 8; count of bases not matched to a gene: 4. CDR3 length: 15 amino acids. Germline CDR1 is SGHTA and CDR2 is FQGNSA. The chain uses TRBV7-2 and TRBJ1-6; 8 nucleotides line up with TRBD1. The origin of this receptor is an elderly woman with active or convalescent COVID-19. Source material: peripheral blood. The CDR3 sequence: CASSLGQGIHSPLHF. The CDR3 nucleotides are TGTGCCAGCAGCTTAGGACAGGGGATCCATTCACCCCTCCACTTT.